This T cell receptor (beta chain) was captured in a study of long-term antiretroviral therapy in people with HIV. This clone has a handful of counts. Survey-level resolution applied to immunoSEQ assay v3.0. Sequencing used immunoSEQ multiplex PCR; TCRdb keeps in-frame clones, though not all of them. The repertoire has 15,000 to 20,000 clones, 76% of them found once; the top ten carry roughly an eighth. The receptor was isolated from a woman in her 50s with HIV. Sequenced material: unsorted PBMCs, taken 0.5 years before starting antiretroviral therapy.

CDR3 sequence: CSVRIQDTEAFF. CDR3 sequence (DNA): TGCAGCGTTCGGATTCAGGACACTGAAGCTTTCTTT. The genes are TRBV29-1 and TRBJ1-1; D gene ambiguous. Trimming removed 5 bases from V and 3 bases from J, with 10 bases in between. Germline CDR1 reads SQVTM; CDR2 reads ANQGSEA. The CDR3 runs to 12 residues.